The 5 T cell receptor beta chains listed next were all sequenced from one sample in a study of spatial heterogeneity in lung cancer. Notes on the study in general: Intratumoral expanded alpha and beta TCR counts were found to track tumor mutation counts.

Their specific antigens are unknown. Time point of the sample: sample taken at primary tumor resection. TCRdb recomputed calls from the 5' RACE reads with MiXCR, one row per CDR3 protein. The table lists 1,600 or so distinct CDR3 sequences, 5.5% of them singletons. This sample comprised lung tumor tissue, obtained at surgery. Every receptor here comes from a male donor with early-stage non-small cell lung cancer.

Relative to its sample, this clonotype is medium-sized. V and J are TRBV4-3 and TRBJ2-7, with D tentatively TRBD1 (5 bases). V shed 2 bases and J shed 3 bases, with 5 bases lying between them. CDR1 is LGHNA, CDR2 YSLEER, per germline. This CDR3 region has 12 residues. CDR3 residues: CASSQTGYEQYF. In DNA form, the CDR3 reads TGCGCCAGCAGCCAAACAGGCTACGAGCAGTACTTC.

Relative to its sample, this clonotype is medium-sized. The V gene is TRBV27, the J gene TRBJ2-6; perhaps TRBD1 as D (6 bases). The CDR3 runs 16 residues. The germline gives CDR1 MNHEY, CDR2 SMNVEV (reference sequence). V lost 5 bases and J lost 4, with 15 bases in between. CDR3 residues: CASSVTGIAGANVLTF. CDR3 coding DNA: TGTGCCAGCAGTGTCACAGGGATCGCCGGGGCCAACGTCCTGACTTTC.

This clonotype qualifies as medium-sized. The chain has TRBV5-1 and TRBJ1-2; 7 bases are a match to TRBD1. Germline CDR1 is SGHRS and CDR2 is YFSETQ. The CDR3 spans 15 residues. Trimming at V came to 3 bases and at J to 8 bases, leaving 13 bases not matched to a gene. CDR3 sequence reads: CASSSEPGTARGYTF. DNA for the CDR3: TGCGCCAGCAGCTCGGAACCCGGGACAGCGAGGGGCTACACCTTC.

By share, this clonotype counts as medium-sized. The CDR3 bases are TGTGCCAGCAGGTTGACGGCAGCCCTGAACACTGAAGCTTTCTTT. Its translation: CASRLTAALNTEAFF. The V gene is TRBV7-9, the J gene TRBJ1-1, with no clear D. The CDR3 totals 15 residues. From germline, CDR1 is SEHNR and CDR2 FQNEAQ (reference sequence). Trimming shortened V by 6 bases and J by 0 bases, and 14 bases separated the two germline ends.

V usage is TRBV28 and J usage is TRBJ2-1; perhaps D is TRBD1 or TRBD2 (6 bases each). V lost 10 bases and J 3 bases, leaving 13 bases between the germline ends. CDR1 and CDR2 from the germline V gene are MDHEN and SYDVKM. The CDR3 spans 13 residues. The CDR3 nucleotides read TGTGCCACCCAAGGGGGGAACTACAATGAGCAGTTCTTC. Translation: CATQGGNYNEQFF.